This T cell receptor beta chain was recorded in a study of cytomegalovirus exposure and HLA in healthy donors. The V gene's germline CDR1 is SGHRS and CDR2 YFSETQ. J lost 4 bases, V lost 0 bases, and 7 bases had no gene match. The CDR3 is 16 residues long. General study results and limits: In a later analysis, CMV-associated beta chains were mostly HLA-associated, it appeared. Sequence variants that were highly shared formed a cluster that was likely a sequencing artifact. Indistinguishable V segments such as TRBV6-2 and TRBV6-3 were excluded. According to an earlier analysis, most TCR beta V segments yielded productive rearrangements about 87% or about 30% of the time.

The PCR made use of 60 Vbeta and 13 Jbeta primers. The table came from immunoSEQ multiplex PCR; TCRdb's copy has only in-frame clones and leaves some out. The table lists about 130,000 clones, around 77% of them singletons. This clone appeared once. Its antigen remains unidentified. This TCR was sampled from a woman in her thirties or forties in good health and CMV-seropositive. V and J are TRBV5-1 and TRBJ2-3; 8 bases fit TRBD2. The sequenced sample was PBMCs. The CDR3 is CASSLASGSVPDTQYF. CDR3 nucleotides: TGCGCCAGCAGCTTGGCCAGCGGGAGCGTCCCAGATACGCAGTATTTT.